This T cell receptor beta chain is drawn from a study of immune reconstitution after stem cell transplant in scleroderma. Sample share makes this clonotype medium-sized. TCRdb called the RT-PCR reads again in MiXCR, with one record for every CDR3 protein. The sample gives some 1,500 distinct CDR3 sequences, under 8% of which show up once; more than 20% is in the top ten. Sample collection was performed before or after autologous hematopoietic stem cell transplantation (not recorded which). The source of this sequence is a male donor with systemic sclerosis.

CDR3 loop: CASSTPGRTQETQYF. CDR3 sequence (DNA): TGTGCCAGCAGCACACCGGGACGCACCCAAGAGACCCAGTACTTC. V and J are TRBV5-5 and TRBJ2-5, with D tentatively TRBD1 or TRBD2 (5 bases each). V shed 4 bases and J shed 1 base, with 14 bases lying between them. The CDR3 extends over 15 amino acids. Germline-derived CDR1 and CDR2 are SGHKS and YYEKEE (reference sequence).